The clone carrying this TCR beta chain was observed a few times. CDR3 length: 15 residues. Germline V lookup: CDR1 GTSNPN, CDR2 SVGIG (reference sequence). This entry is derived from a study of cytomegalovirus exposure and HLA in healthy donors. The PCR ran on 60 Vbeta and 13 Jbeta primers. Libraries were prepared by immunoSEQ multiplex PCR; TCRdb keeps only in-frame clonotypes and omits some of them. The table lists fewer than 30,000 clones, approximately 62% of them singletons. The sequence came from a male donor in good health and CMV-seropositive. Sequenced sample: PBMCs. The J gene is TRBJ2-5, the V gene TRBV30; possibly TRBD2 for D (5 bases). The assigned J gene may be wrong: the sequence end matches TRBJ2-7 better. The CDR3 region has the DNA TGTGCCTGGAGTGTACCGAGATTGGGAGTCGACGAGCAGTACTTC. It specifies CAWSVPRLGVDEQYF.